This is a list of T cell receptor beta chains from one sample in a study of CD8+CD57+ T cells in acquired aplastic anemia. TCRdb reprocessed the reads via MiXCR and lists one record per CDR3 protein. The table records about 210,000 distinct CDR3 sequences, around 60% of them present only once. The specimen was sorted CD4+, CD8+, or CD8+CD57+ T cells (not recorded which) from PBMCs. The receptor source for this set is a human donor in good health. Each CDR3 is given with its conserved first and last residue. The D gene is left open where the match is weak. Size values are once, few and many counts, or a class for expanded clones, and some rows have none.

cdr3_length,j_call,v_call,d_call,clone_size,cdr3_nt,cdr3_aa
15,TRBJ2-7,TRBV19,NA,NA,TGTGCCAGTAGTCCCGGCCTCACGTCCAGATACGAGCAGTACTTC,CASSPGLTSRYEQYF
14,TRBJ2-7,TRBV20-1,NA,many,TGCAGTGCTAGGGAGACCCAGATCTCCTACGAGCAGTACTTC,CSARETQISYEQYF
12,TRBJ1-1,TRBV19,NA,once,TGTGCCAGTAGTATGGGGGGGGCGCAAGCTTTCTTT,CASSMGGAQAFF
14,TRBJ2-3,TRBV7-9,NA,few,TGTGCCAGCAGCTTAGGTTGGGAGTCGGATACGCAGTATTTT,CASSLGWESDTQYF
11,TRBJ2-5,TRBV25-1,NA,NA,TGTGCCAGCAGGATTCAAGAGACCCAGTACTTC,CASRIQETQYF
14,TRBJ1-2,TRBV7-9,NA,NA,TGTGCCAGCACCCGATCCCCGGATAACTATGGCTACACCTTC,CASTRSPDNYGYTF
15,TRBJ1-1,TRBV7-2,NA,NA,TGTGCCAGCAGCTTAGAAATTGGATCGGGTACTGAAGCTTTCTTT,CASSLEIGSGTEAFF
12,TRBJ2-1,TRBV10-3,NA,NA,TGTGCCATCAGTGAGTTGGGGCTCGAGCAGTTCTTC,CAISELGLEQFF
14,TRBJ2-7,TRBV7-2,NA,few,TGTGCCAGCAGCCCCGAGACAGGCGTGTTGGAGCAGTACTTC,CASSPETGVLEQYF
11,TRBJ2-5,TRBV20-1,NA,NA,TGCAGTGCTAGGGCAGCAGAGACCCAGTACTTC,CSARAAETQYF
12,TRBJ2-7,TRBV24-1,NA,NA,TGTGCCACTGCTGACAGACCCTACGAGCAGTACTTC,CATADRPYEQYF
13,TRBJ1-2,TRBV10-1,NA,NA,TGTGCCAGCACCGACCTGCTTAACTATGGCTACACCTTC,CASTDLLNYGYTF
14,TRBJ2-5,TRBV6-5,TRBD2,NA,TGTGCCAGCAGTTACTCGACTAGCGGGGGGACCCAGTACTTC,CASSYSTSGGTQYF
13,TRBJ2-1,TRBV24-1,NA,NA,TGTGCCACCAGTCGTGTCGGGGAGAATGAGCAGTTCTTC,CATSRVGENEQFF
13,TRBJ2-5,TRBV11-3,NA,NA,TGTTCCAGCAGCGGCTCGAGGGCGGAGACCCAGTACTTC,CSSSGSRAETQYF
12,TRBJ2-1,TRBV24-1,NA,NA,TGTGCCACCAGCCGCACTTCGTGGGAGCAGTTCTTC,CATSRTSWEQFF
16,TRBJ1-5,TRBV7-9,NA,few,TGTGCCAGCAGCTTAGTAAGTTGGGAGGGGAATCAGCCCCAGCATTTT,CASSLVSWEGNQPQHF
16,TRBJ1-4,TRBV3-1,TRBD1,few,TGTGCCAGCAGCCTCGATGGGGACAGGTTCGGTGGTGAACTGTTTTTT,CASSLDGDRFGGELFF
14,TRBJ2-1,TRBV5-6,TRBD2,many,TGTGCCAGCAGTCCGGGACTAGCGAGTCCCGAGCAGTTCTTC,CASSPGLASPEQFF
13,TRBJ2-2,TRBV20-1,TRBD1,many,TGCAGTGCGCGGGACAGGCAGACCGGGGAGCTGTTTTTT,CSARDRQTGELFF
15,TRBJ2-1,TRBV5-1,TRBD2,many,TGCGCCAGCAGCTTGGTAGCGGGAGCGCAGAATGAGCAGTTCTTC,CASSLVAGAQNEQFF
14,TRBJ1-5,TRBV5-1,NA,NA,TGCGCCAGCAGCGTTACAGGGTTGTATCAGCCCCAGCATTTT,CASSVTGLYQPQHF
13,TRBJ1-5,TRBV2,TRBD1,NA,TGTGCCAGCACGGGACAGGGCAGTCAGCCCCAGCATTTT,CASTGQGSQPQHF
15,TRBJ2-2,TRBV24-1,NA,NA,TGTGCCACCAGTGGTTTGGGGTCGAACACCGGGGAGCTGTTTTTT,CATSGLGSNTGELFF
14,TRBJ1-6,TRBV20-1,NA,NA,TGCAGTGCTAGAAGAGGGCCGTCCAATTCACCCCTCCACTTT,CSARRGPSNSPLHF
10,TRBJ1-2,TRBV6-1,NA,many,TGTGCCAGCCTCCTTGCGAACTACACCTTC,CASLLANYTF
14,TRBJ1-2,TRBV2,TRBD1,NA,TGTGCCACCTACTTAGGGCAGGGGGCGGGAGGCTACACCTTC,CATYLGQGAGGYTF
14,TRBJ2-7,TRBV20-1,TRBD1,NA,TGCAGTGCTAGGGGGGACAGGGCATGGTACGAGCAGTACTTC,CSARGDRAWYEQYF
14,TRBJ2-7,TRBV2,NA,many,TGTGCCAGCAGTGAAATAATAAACACGTACGAGCAGTACTTC,CASSEIINTYEQYF
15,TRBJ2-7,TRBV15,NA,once,TGTGCCACCAGCAGAGATCATGGAGGGCCCTACGAGCAGTACTTC,CATSRDHGGPYEQYF
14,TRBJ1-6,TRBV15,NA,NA,TGTGCCACCAGAAAGAGCTCCTATAATTCACCCCTCCACTTT,CATRKSSYNSPLHF
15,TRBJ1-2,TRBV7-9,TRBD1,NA,TGTGCCAGCAGCTTTGGGCAGGGGGTTCTCTATGGCTACACCTTC,CASSFGQGVLYGYTF
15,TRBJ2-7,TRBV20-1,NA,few,TGCAGTGCTCCCTCACAGACAGGGAGGAGCGACGAGCAGTACTTC,CSAPSQTGRSDEQYF
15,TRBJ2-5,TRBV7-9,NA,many,TGTGCCAGCAGCTTAGAATCCAGGAACCAAGAGACCCAGTACTTC,CASSLESRNQETQYF
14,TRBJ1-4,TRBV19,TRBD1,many,TGTGCCAGTAGTAGCCCAACAGGGGACGAAAAACTGTTTTTT,CASSSPTGDEKLFF
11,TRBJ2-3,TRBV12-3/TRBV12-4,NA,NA,TGTGCCAGCAGGAGTAAAGATACGCAGTATTTT,CASRSKDTQYF
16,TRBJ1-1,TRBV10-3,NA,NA,TGTGCCATCAGTGAGTCCGGGCCAGAGAGTGGCACTGAAGCTTTCTTT,CAISESGPESGTEAFF
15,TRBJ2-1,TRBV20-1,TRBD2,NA,TGCAGTGCTGGGGGAGGCCTAGCGGGAGGAAATGAGCAGTTCTTC,CSAGGGLAGGNEQFF
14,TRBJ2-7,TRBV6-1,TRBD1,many,TGTGCCAGCGCCGGACAGGGGAGGCTCTACGAGCAGTACTTC,CASAGQGRLYEQYF
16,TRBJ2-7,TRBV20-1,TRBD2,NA,TGCAGTGCTAGAGATGGAGGTAGCGGGAGGAACTACGAGCAGTACTTC,CSARDGGSGRNYEQYF
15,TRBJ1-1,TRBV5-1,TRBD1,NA,TGCGCCAGCAGCAAACCCGACAGGGACGACACTGAAGCTTTCTTT,CASSKPDRDDTEAFF
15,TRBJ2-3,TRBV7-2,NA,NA,TGTGCCAGCAGTTATAGCGGAACTAGCACAGATACGCAGTATTTT,CASSYSGTSTDTQYF
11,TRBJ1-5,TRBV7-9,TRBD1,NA,TGTGCCAGCAGCTGGACAGGGCCCGAGCATTTT,CASSWTGPEHF
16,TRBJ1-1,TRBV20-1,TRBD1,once,TGCAGTGCTAGAGATGCGACAGGGAATGGCTACACTGAAGCTTTCTTT,CSARDATGNGYTEAFF
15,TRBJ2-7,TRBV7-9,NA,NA,TGTGCCAGCAGCCTATTCCGGGACCCCCGGGACGAGCAGTACTTC,CASSLFRDPRDEQYF
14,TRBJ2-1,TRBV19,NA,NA,TGTGCCAGTAGTATTCGGCAGGGGCCCAGGGAGCAGTTCTTC,CASSIRQGPREQFF
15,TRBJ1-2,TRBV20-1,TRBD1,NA,TGCAGTGCTAGACCCCTGACAGGGCCCCCCTATGGCTACACCTTC,CSARPLTGPPYGYTF
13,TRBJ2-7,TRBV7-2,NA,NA,TGTGCCAGCAGCTTAGGGCCGAGGGGAGAGCAGTACTTC,CASSLGPRGEQYF
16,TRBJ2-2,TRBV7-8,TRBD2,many,TGTGCCAGCAGCACCTTAGCGGGGGGGCCCGCCGGGGAGCTGTTTTTT,CASSTLAGGPAGELFF
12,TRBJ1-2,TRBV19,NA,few,TGTGCCAGTAGCGTGGGGAACTATGGCTACACCTTC,CASSVGNYGYTF
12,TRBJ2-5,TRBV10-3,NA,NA,TGTGCCATCAGTGAGCGGGGGGAGACCCAGTACTTC,CAISERGETQYF
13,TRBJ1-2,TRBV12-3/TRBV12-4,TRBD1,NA,TGTGCCAGCAGGGACAGGGGCAACTATGGCTACACCTTC,CASRDRGNYGYTF